These 28 T cell receptor beta chains were all obtained from the same sample, sequenced in a study of cytomegalovirus exposure and HLA in healthy donors. The study ran its PCR with 60 Vbeta and 13 Jbeta primers. TCRdb keeps only in-frame clones here, not all; method: immunoSEQ multiplex PCR. The sample consists of more than 85,000 clones, 69% of them appearing once. Sequencing was carried out using PBMCs. Receptors originate from a woman between 65 and 79 years old in good health and CMV-seropositive.

This rearrangement joins TRBV13 to TRBJ2-5, with TRBD2 matching over 14 bases. Germline CDR1 and CDR2: PRHDT and FYEKMQ (reference sequence). There are 15 residues in the CDR3. The J segment lost 4 bases and the V segment lost 3 bases, leaving 1 base of the junction unmatched. CDR3 coding DNA: TGTGCCAGCAGCTTGACTAGCGGGGGGGGAGAGACCCAGTACTTC. As protein: CASSLTSGGGETQYF. The full variable domain, its missing parts supplied by reference TRBV13 and TRBJ2-5, is AAGVIQSPRHLIKEKRETATLKCYPIPRHDTVYWYQQGPGQDPQFLISFYEKMQSDKGSIPDRFSAQQFSDYHSELNMSSLELGDSALYFCASSLTSGGGETQYFGPGTRLLVL.

This clone was found once. Written as DNA, the CDR3 is TGTGCCAGTAGTATTGGAGGGTCTGGGGCCAACGTCCTGACTTTC. Its protein is CASSIGGSGANVLTF. The chain combines TRBV19 with TRBJ2-6, with a weak D call TRBD2 (6 bases). This CDR3 contains 15 residues. Trimming took 3 bases from V and 1 from J, leaving 7 bases between them. The germline gives CDR1 LNHDA, CDR2 SQIVND (reference sequence).

The chain employs TRBV6-1 and TRBJ1-2; weak D call: TRBD1 (5 bases). Trimming stripped 5 bases from V and 4 bases from J, with 8 bases between. Looked up from germline, CDR1 is MNHNS and CDR2 is SASEGT. The CDR3 loop spans 12 amino acids. The CDR3 loop is CASSSDSYGYTF. CDR3 nucleotides: TGTGCCAGCAGTTCTGACAGCTATGGCTACACCTTC.

This clone was detected many times. This chain uses TRBV6-5 with TRBJ1-1; D perhaps matches TRBD1 (5 bases). V shed 4 bases and J shed 1 base, with 10 bases lying between them. The CDR3 covers 14 residues. Germline values: CDR1 MNHEY, CDR2 SVGAGI. In nucleotides, the CDR3 is TGTGCCAGCAGTTTACAGGTCTCGAACACTGAAGCTTTCTTT. This sequence encodes CASSLQVSNTEAFF.

The rearrangement uses TRBV7-2 and TRBJ1-1; D not certain. V lost 1 base and J 4 bases, leaving 10 bases between the germline ends. Germline CDR1 is SGHTA and CDR2 is FQGNSA. The CDR3 has 14 residues. In nucleotides, the CDR3 is TGTGCCAGCAGCTTAGTTTATAGTGGCACTGAAGCTTTCTTT. Amino acid sequence: CASSLVYSGTEAFF.

This chain joins TRBV29-1 and TRBJ2-7, with unresolved D. Germline V gene lookup returns CDR1 SQVTM and CDR2 ANQGSEA. With 4 bases removed from V and 7 bases from J, the gap between germline ends came to 8 bases. This CDR3 has 10 amino acids. The CDR3 protein is CSVANREQYF. In DNA form, the CDR3 reads TGCAGCGTTGCGAACCGGGAGCAGTACTTC.

V is TRBV19 and J is TRBJ1-1; 7 bases match TRBD1. Germline V CDR1 and CDR2: LNHDA, SQIVND (reference sequence). Losses at the gene ends were 2 bases for V and 4 bases for J; bases not matched to a gene: 7. The length of the CDR3 is 15 residues. Here the CDR3 DNA reads TGTGCCAGTAGTATACAGGGGGGCCGAGGCACTGAAGCTTTCTTT. Protein product: CASSIQGGRGTEAFF.

The chain carries TRBV15 and TRBJ1-1, with a tentative D call TRBD1 (5 bases). The CDR3 is made up of 15 amino acids. CDR1 and CDR2 from the germline V gene are LNHNV and YYDKDF (reference sequence). V was trimmed by 3 bases and J by 1 base, leaving 12 bases between them. DNA for the CDR3: TGTGCCACCAGCAGGAAAAGACAGCGGAACACTGAAGCTTTCTTT. It yields the protein CATSRKRQRNTEAFF.

As DNA, the CDR3 is TGCGCCAGCAGCTTAGCAGGGCCCCCCACCTACGAGCAGTACTTC. Translating it yields CASSLAGPPTYEQYF. The V and J genes are TRBV5-1 and TRBJ2-7, with a tentative D call TRBD1 (5 bases). The V gene lost 2 bases and the J gene lost 2 bases, with 14 bases spanning the gap. This CDR3 spans 15 amino acids. The germline V gene encodes CDR1 SGHRS and CDR2 YFSETQ. The full variable domain, with the rest looked up from reference TRBV5-1 and TRBJ2-7, is KAGVTQTPRYLIKTRGQQVTLSCSPISGHRSVSWYQQTPGQGLQFLFEYFSETQRNKGNFPGRFSGRQFSNSRSEMNVSTLELGDSALYLCASSLAGPPTYEQYFGPGTRLTVT.

There are a few counts of this clone. The V gene is TRBV7-2, the J gene TRBJ1-2; TRBD1 matches at 7 bases. The CDR3 contains 15 residues. The germline gives CDR1 SGHTA, CDR2 FQGNSA. V lost 5 bases, J lost 8 bases, and 14 bases stayed unmatched. CDR3 amino acids: CASSPGQALGGGYTF. The CDR3 DNA reads as TGTGCCAGCAGCCCCGGACAGGCCCTAGGTGGAGGCTACACCTTC.

The chain combines TRBV7-2 with TRBJ2-3, with 7 bases lining up with TRBD1. Trimming took 7 bases from V and 0 from J; bases not matched to a gene: 4. In germline, CDR1 is SGHTA, CDR2 FQGNSA. The CDR3 is 14 residues long. The CDR3 nucleotides read TGTGCCAGCAACTGGGACAGTAGCACAGATACGCAGTATTTT. Residues: CASNWDSSTDTQYF.

This chain uses TRBV10-3 with TRBJ2-2; 7 bases line up with TRBD1. The V segment lost 7 bases and the J segment 2 bases; nucleotides outside the gene matches: 4. Germline V CDR1 and CDR2: ENHRY, SYGVKD. This CDR3 is built from 14 residues. The chain's CDR3 is CAIKNRGNTGELFF. The CDR3 nucleotides read TGTGCCATCAAAAACAGGGGCAACACCGGGGAGCTGTTTTTT.

This chain joins TRBV30 and TRBJ1-1; 7 bases map to TRBD1. The germline V gene encodes CDR1 GTSNPN and CDR2 SVGIG (reference sequence). V lost 7 bases and J lost 1; bases outside the gene matches: 6. The CDR3 spans 13 residues. The CDR3 spells CASRTGPNTEAFF. CDR3 coding DNA: TGTGCCTCCCGGACAGGTCCGAACACTGAAGCTTTCTTT.

V usage is TRBV7-2 and J usage is TRBJ2-1, with 7 bases fitting TRBD2. Germline trimming cut 6 bases from V and 4 bases from J; bases unmatched to any gene: 6. CDR3 size: 14 residues. Germline CDR1 is SGHTA and CDR2 is FQGNSA. The CDR3 coding sequence is TGTGCCAGCAGACGGACTAGTATGTACAATGAGCAGTTCTTC. This translates into CASRRTSMYNEQFF.

The chain links TRBV15 to TRBJ2-7; 9 positions match TRBD2. Germline-derived CDR1 and CDR2 are LNHNV and YYDKDF (reference sequence). The CDR3 loop spans 16 amino acids. V dropped 3 bases and J dropped 3; count of bases not matched to a gene: 9. The CDR3 is CATSRGFSGGDYEQYF. CDR3 in DNA: TGTGCCACCAGCAGGGGATTTAGCGGGGGAGACTACGAGCAGTACTTC.

V and J are TRBV7-2 and TRBJ2-2, with a weak D call TRBD1 (6 bases). Trimming left V 5 bases short and J 2 bases short, with 12 bases between. This CDR3 comprises 15 residues. CDR1 and CDR2 from the germline V gene are SGHTA and FQGNSA. The DNA for the CDR3 is TGTGCCAGCAGCCTGCGACAGGCAAACACCGGGGAGCTGTTTTTT. Translating gives CASSLRQANTGELFF.

The V call is TRBV7-6, the J call TRBJ1-2; TRBD1 might be the D (5 bases). From germline, CDR1 is SGHVS and CDR2 FNYEAQ. With 7 bases removed from V and 5 bases from J, the gap between germline ends came to 20 bases. The CDR3 sequence is 15 residues long. The CDR3 nucleotides are TGTGCCAGCACGCCCGGGGGGGAACTCCCTTATGGCTACACCTTC. Its protein is CASTPGGELPYGYTF.

This rearrangement joins TRBV15 to TRBJ2-7, with TRBD1 identical over 8 bases. Germline assignment: CDR1 LNHNV and CDR2 YYDKDF (reference sequence). This CDR3 is 15 amino acids long. V dropped 0 bases and J dropped 6; count of bases not matched to a gene: 7. The CDR3 DNA follows: TGTGCCACCAGCAGAGATCAGGGGGCGGCTTCCGAGCAGTACTTC. Protein sequence: CATSRDQGAASEQYF.

With regard to this clone: This sample includes further DNA sequences coding for the same CDR3. The chain recombines TRBV4-3 with TRBJ1-1, with 8 bases fitting TRBD1. Looked up from germline, CDR1 is LGHNA and CDR2 is YSLEER. The CDR3 runs 15 residues. V gave up 0 bases and J gave up 7 bases; unmatched junction bases: 7. The CDR3 reads CASSQDSQGANEAFF. The CDR3 nucleotides read TGCGCCAGCAGCCAAGATAGTCAGGGGGCCAATGAAGCTTTCTTT.

This chain links TRBV5-6 with TRBJ1-1; D may be TRBD1 (6 bases). Germline values: CDR1 SGHDT, CDR2 YYEEEE. Trimming removed 3 bases at V and 2 bases at J, with 11 bases between. The CDR3 totals 14 residues. As DNA, the CDR3 is TGTGCCAGCAGCTCGGGACATTTTAACACTGAAGCTTTCTTT. It translates to CASSSGHFNTEAFF.

Only a few counts were recorded for this clone. V gene TRBV15 combines with J gene TRBJ2-1; the match to TRBD2 covers 7 bases. The length of the CDR3 is 16 residues. Trimming removed 0 bases from V and 5 bases from J; junction bases left unmatched: 7. CDR1 is LNHNV, CDR2 YYDKDF, per germline (reference sequence). This CDR3 reads CATSRDRRGKDNEQFF. CDR3 DNA: TGTGCCACCAGCAGAGATCGGCGGGGGAAAGACAATGAGCAGTTCTTC.

V and J are TRBV7-3 and TRBJ2-5, with a tentative D call TRBD1 (5 bases). The germline V gene encodes CDR1 SGHTA and CDR2 FQGTGA. This CDR3 comprises 13 residues. V lost 5 bases, J lost 3 bases, and 10 bases lay in between. CDR3 region: CASSTTGEETQYF. CDR3 nucleotides: TGTGCCAGCAGCACCACAGGCGAAGAGACCCAGTACTTC.

V and J are TRBV5-1 and TRBJ1-4, with D unclear. CDR3 length: 14 residues. Germline V CDR1 and CDR2: SGHRS, YFSETQ. V lost 4 bases, J lost 1 base, and 8 bases lay in between. The CDR3 spells CASSPAETNEKLFF. The DNA for the CDR3 is TGCGCCAGCAGCCCGGCGGAAACTAATGAAAAACTGTTTTTT.

The chain links TRBV28 to TRBJ2-1; 8 bases align to TRBD2. Trimming removed 5 bases from V and 8 bases from J; junction bases left unmatched: 5. This CDR3 has 13 residues. From germline, CDR1 is MDHEN and CDR2 SYDVKM. CDR3 in amino acids: CASSDRGGYEQFF. The CDR3 nucleotides read TGTGCCAGCAGTGATCGGGGGGGTTATGAGCAGTTCTTC.

The chain employs TRBV5-1 and TRBJ1-1; 7 bases map to TRBD1. Germline-derived CDR1 and CDR2 are SGHRS and YFSETQ. After removal of 1 base from V and 3 bases from J, the junction contained 6 bases not matched to a gene. The CDR3 spans 15 residues. The CDR3 here is CASSLTMGQYTEAFF. DNA of the CDR3: TGCGCCAGCAGCTTGACTATGGGACAGTACACTGAAGCTTTCTTT.

The V gene is TRBV4-3, the J gene TRBJ2-2; D unresolved. The CDR3 has 15 residues. Looked up from germline, CDR1 is LGHNA and CDR2 is YSLEER. The V end lost 0 bases, the J end lost 6 bases, and 11 bases lay between the germline ends. The CDR3 coding sequence is TGCGCCAGCAGCCAAGATCTGGCAGTCCCCGGGGAGCTGTTTTTT. As protein: CASSQDLAVPGELFF.

This clone came up a few times. V usage is TRBV2 and J usage is TRBJ2-5; 9 bases fit TRBD1. The length of the CDR3 is 15 residues. Germline trimming cut 6 bases from V and 1 base from J; bases unmatched to any gene: 6. Germline V lookup: CDR1 SNHLY, CDR2 FYNNEI. The CDR3 nucleotides are TGTGCCAGCAGACACGGGACAGGGACCCAAGAGACCCAGTACTTC. This sequence encodes CASRHGTGTQETQYF.

The chain has TRBV10-3 and TRBJ1-2; a possible D gene is TRBD1 (5 bases). V dropped 6 bases and J dropped 7 bases, with 27 bases sitting between them. From germline, CDR1 is ENHRY and CDR2 SYGVKD. The CDR3 loop spans 17 amino acids. In DNA, the CDR3 is TGTGCCATCAGGGAGGGGAGCGGAAGGACCGGTCGTCTTGGCTACACCTTC. Encoded protein: CAIREGSGRTGRLGYTF.